One sample yielded the 29 T cell receptor beta chains listed below, sequenced in a study of cytomegalovirus exposure and HLA in healthy donors. Vbeta (60) and Jbeta (13) primers were used in the PCR. The data were produced by immunoSEQ multiplex PCR, yet TCRdb's version contains in-frame clones alone and is incomplete. This sample contains roughly 150,000 clones. Material for sequencing was PBMCs. Receptor source: a woman aged 50 to 65 in good health and CMV-seronegative.

The chain has TRBV7-8 and TRBJ1-1; D is perhaps TRBD1 (6 bases). Trimming took 1 base from V and 4 from J, leaving 13 bases between them. CDR1 is SGHVS and CDR2 is FQNEAQ in the germline V gene. The CDR3 length is 15 residues. The chain's CDR3 is CASSLEGGRSTEAFF. For the CDR3, the DNA is TGTGCCAGCAGCTTAGAGGGGGGGCGAAGCACTGAAGCTTTCTTT.

The CDR3 loop is CASRGTAGNEQFF. For the CDR3, the DNA is TGTGCCAGCAGAGGGACAGCGGGTAATGAGCAGTTCTTC. The chain employs TRBV28 and TRBJ2-1, with D perhaps matching TRBD1 (7 bases). The CDR3 is 13 amino acids. Germline CDR1 is MDHEN and CDR2 is SYDVKM. V dropped 6 bases and J dropped 7 bases, with 13 bases sitting between them.

This chain connects TRBV30 to TRBJ1-4, with a tentative D call TRBD1 (5 bases). Germline CDR1 is GTSNPN and CDR2 is SVGIG (reference sequence). Trimming cost V 2 bases and J 7 bases, with 17 bases left between them. This CDR3 is built from 15 residues. The CDR3 DNA reads as TGTGCCTGGAGTCCCATGGGGGGATATTCTGAAAAACTGTTTTTT. This translates into CAWSPMGGYSEKLFF.

The chain recombines TRBV28 with TRBJ2-7; D unclear. This CDR3 contains 15 residues. Trimming removed 5 bases at V and 1 base at J, with 15 bases between. Germline V CDR1 and CDR2: MDHEN, SYDVKM. Here the CDR3 DNA reads TGTGCCAGCAGTCCCCAGGCAGGCGCTTCCTACGAGCAGTACTTC. It specifies CASSPQAGASYEQYF.

A word on this clone: The junction shows a germline mismatch at one end, possibly a read error. The chain combines TRBV28 with TRBJ1-1; the match to TRBD1 covers 8 bases. Germline V gene sequence: CDR1 MDHEN, CDR2 SYDVKM. The CDR3 covers 12 residues. CDR3 in DNA: TGTGCCAGCAGTACGCAGGGGGCTGAAGCTTCCTTT. This codes for CASSTQGAEASF.

On this clone itself: The junction departs from the called germline gene at one end, perhaps through a read error. The chain couples TRBV7-9 to TRBJ2-7; 11 bases match TRBD2. This CDR3 comprises 19 residues. Germline V CDR1 and CDR2: SEHNR, FQNEAQ (reference sequence). CDR3: CASSPRPGLAARYSYERYF. The CDR3, as DNA: TGTGCCAGCAGCCCCCGGCCGGGACTAGCGGCTCGGTACTCCTACGAGCGGTACTTC.

The chain recombines TRBV25-1 with TRBJ1-1, with unresolved D. This CDR3 spans 14 amino acids. Looked up from germline, CDR1 is MGHDK and CDR2 is SYGVNS. Trimming cost V 2 bases and J 1 base, with 8 bases left between them. The DNA for the CDR3 is TGTGCCAGCAGTGAACTAGGCTCGAACACTGAAGCTTTCTTT. It codes for CASSELGSNTEAFF.

This chain joins TRBV4-2 and TRBJ2-7; TRBD2 agrees at 7 bases. Germline V CDR1 and CDR2: LGHNA, YNFKEQ. This CDR3 contains 15 residues. The J segment lost 4 bases and the V segment lost 4 bases, leaving 10 bases of the junction unmatched. CDR3 bases: TGTGCCAGCAGCCCACAGGCGGGGGAGACTTACGAGCAGTACTTC. This translates into CASSPQAGETYEQYF.

The V gene is TRBV6-5, the J gene TRBJ1-2; 7 bases match TRBD1. J lost 5 bases, V lost 2 bases, and 8 bases had no gene match. The CDR3 contains 15 residues. Germline-derived CDR1 and CDR2 are MNHEY and SVGAGI. In DNA, the CDR3 is TGTGCCAGCAGTTACAACCGACAGGGCCTATATGGCTACACCTTC. Encoded protein: CASSYNRQGLYGYTF.

The gene calls are TRBV5-1 and TRBJ1-4, with 9 bases aligning to TRBD1. This CDR3 has 17 residues. Trimming at V came to 5 bases and at J to 2 bases, leaving 10 bases not matched to a gene. Germline V gives CDR1 SGHRS, CDR2 YFSETQ. The DNA of the CDR3 is TGCGCCAGCAGTCGGGACAGGGTTTTCTCCACTAATGAAAAACTGTTTTTT. Protein sequence: CASSRDRVFSTNEKLFF.

This rearrangement joins TRBV7-8 to TRBJ1-2; D gene ambiguous. Between the trimmed V and J ends, which lost 0 bases and 0 bases, there was a span of 8 bases. There are 15 residues in the CDR3. Germline CDR1 is SGHVS and CDR2 is FQNEAQ. CDR3 protein: CASSLAAQPNYGYTF. In DNA form, the CDR3 reads TGTGCCAGCAGCTTAGCTGCACAGCCTAACTATGGCTACACCTTC. The variable domain in full, with the rest retrieved from reference TRBV7-8 and TRBJ1-2, is GAGVSQSPRYKVAKRGQDVALRCDPISGHVSLFWYQQALGQGPEFLTYFQNEAQLDKSGLPSDRFFAERPEGSVSTLKIQRTQQEDSAVYLCASSLAAQPNYGYTFGSGTRLTVV.

This chain uses TRBV7-3 with TRBJ2-5; TRBD2 matches at 7 bases. Germline V gene data show CDR1 as SGHTA and CDR2 as FQGTGA. The V gene end was trimmed by 1 base and the J gene end by 3 bases; junction bases not matched to a gene: 5. This CDR3 is built from 15 residues. The CDR3 region is CASSLNSGREETQYF. The CDR3 bases are TGTGCCAGCAGCTTAAATTCGGGGAGGGAAGAGACCCAGTACTTC. Full variable domain (outside the CDR3, taken from reference TRBV7-3 and TRBJ2-5): GAGVSQTPSNKVTEKGKYVELRCDPISGHTALYWYRQSLGQGPEFLIYFQGTGAADDSGLPNDRFFAVRPEGSVSTLKIQRTERGDSAVYLCASSLNSGREETQYFGPGTRLLVL.

The genes are TRBV9 and TRBJ2-2; maybe TRBD1 (6 bases). Germline V lookup: CDR1 SGDLS, CDR2 YYNGEE. Trimming took off 4 bases at V and 6 bases at J, with 16 bases between the two ends. This CDR3 comprises 15 residues. CDR3 in amino acids: CASSRMDSPAGELFF. DNA of the CDR3: TGTGCCAGCAGCCGAATGGACAGTCCGGCCGGGGAGCTGTTTTTT.

This rearrangement joins TRBV11-1 to TRBJ2-5, with D maybe TRBD2 (6 bases). CDR3 length: 15 amino acids. CDR1 and CDR2 from the germline V gene are SGHAT and FQDESV (reference sequence). The V and J ends lost 6 bases and 3 bases respectively, with 17 bases between them. DNA of the CDR3: TGTGCCAGCAGTTCCCCGCACCGGGGGAAAGAGACCCAGTACTTC. As protein: CASSSPHRGKETQYF.

The CDR3 region has the DNA TGTGCCAGCAGCGTAGGAGGAATATTTTCGAACGAGCAGTACTTC. Translated: CASSVGGIFSNEQYF. This chain connects TRBV9 to TRBJ2-7; D gene uncertain. This CDR3 contains 15 residues. Trimming took 0 bases from V and 5 from J, leaving 15 bases between them. The germline V gene has CDR1 SGDLS and CDR2 YYNGEE.

This chain links TRBV12-5 with TRBJ1-4, with 7 bases aligning to TRBD1. CDR1 is LGHNT and CDR2 is FRNRAP in the germline V gene. V lost 1 base, J lost 8 bases, and 22 bases stayed unmatched. The CDR3 extends over 20 amino acids. CDR3 nucleotides: TGTGCTAGTGGTTTGGCCCCGGACAGGCCCTCCACCTTGGGGTTCGAAAAACTGTTTTTT. Amino acid sequence: CASGLAPDRPSTLGFEKLFF.

The J gene is TRBJ1-5, the V gene TRBV15; 10 positions agree with TRBD1. V gave up 3 bases and J gave up 9 bases; unmatched junction bases: 8. The CDR3 is 15 residues long. CDR1 and CDR2 (germline): LNHNV, YYDKDF (reference sequence). CDR3 sequence: CATSRDRGGFRPQHF. Here the CDR3 DNA reads TGTGCCACCAGCAGGGACAGGGGGGGATTTAGGCCCCAGCATTTT.

The chain links TRBV28 to TRBJ2-7; D not certain. Trimming shortened V by 5 bases and J by 5 bases, and 7 bases separated the two germline ends. The V gene's germline CDR1 is MDHEN and CDR2 SYDVKM. CDR3 length: 11 amino acids. The CDR3 protein is CASSVLHEQYF. CDR3 sequence (DNA): TGTGCCAGCAGTGTTCTCCACGAGCAGTACTTC.

The V and J genes are TRBV19 and TRBJ1-4; the D gene is possibly TRBD1 (6 bases). V lost 6 bases to trimming and J lost 4 bases, with 12 bases between them. Germline CDR1 LNHDA, CDR2 SQIVND (reference sequence). This CDR3 contains 14 residues. CDR3 sequence: CASSKQGLNEKLFF. The CDR3 DNA follows: TGTGCCAGTAGCAAACAGGGTCTTAATGAAAAACTGTTTTTT. The variable domain in full, with the rest retrieved from reference TRBV19 and TRBJ1-4, is DGGITQSPKYLFRKEGQNVTLSCEQNLNHDAMYWYRQDPGQGLRLIYYSQIVNDFQKGDIAEGYSVSREKKESFPLTVTSAQKNPTAFYLCASSKQGLNEKLFFGSGTQLSVL.

The CDR3 spells CASSFRDRGHEKLFF. In nucleotides, the CDR3 is TGTGCCAGCAGTTTCCGGGACAGGGGGCATGAAAAACTGTTTTTT. V is TRBV6-5 and J is TRBJ1-4; 12 nucleotides match TRBD1. The CDR3 is 15 residues long. Germline loops: CDR1 MNHEY, CDR2 SVGAGI. The junction had 3 bases not matched to a gene; V was cut back by 4 bases and J by 6 bases.

This chain uses TRBV7-2 with TRBJ2-5; D unresolved. CDR3 length: 14 amino acids. Germline V gene sequence: CDR1 SGHTA, CDR2 FQGNSA. Trimming took 3 bases from V and 1 from J, leaving 9 bases between them. CDR3 amino acids: CASSFVTLQETQYF. Written as DNA, the CDR3 is TGTGCCAGCAGCTTCGTGACACTCCAAGAGACCCAGTACTTC.

The chain links TRBV9 to TRBJ1-1, with 12 bases identical to TRBD1. Germline CDR1 is SGDLS and CDR2 is YYNGEE. The J segment lost 7 bases and the V segment lost 4 bases, leaving 8 bases of the junction unmatched. The CDR3 loop spans 15 amino acids. CDR3 sequence reads: CASSPTGQGAGEAFF. The CDR3 DNA is TGTGCCAGCAGCCCGACGGGACAGGGGGCGGGTGAAGCTTTCTTT. Based on the CDR3 plus reference TRBV9 and TRBJ1-1, the full variable domain is DSGVTQTPKHLITATGQRVTLRCSPRSGDLSVYWYQQSLDQGLQFLIQYYNGEERAKGNILERFSAQQFPDLHSELNLSSLELGDSALYFCASSPTGQGAGEAFFGQGTRLTVV.

CDR3 bases: TGTGCCAGCAGCCTGAGTGGTTCTGAAGAAAAACTGTTTTTT. Translating it yields CASSLSGSEEKLFF. The V call is TRBV6-5, the J call TRBJ1-4, with D hard to call. V was cut by 6 bases and J by 8 bases, with 16 bases left in between. Germline loops: CDR1 MNHEY, CDR2 SVGAGI. CDR3 size: 14 residues.

This rearrangement joins TRBV11-2 to TRBJ2-1, with D tentatively TRBD1 (6 bases). CDR3 length: 13 amino acids. Germline assignment: CDR1 SGHAT and CDR2 FQNNGV. Trimming cost V 5 bases and J 6 bases, with 11 bases left between them. CDR3 sequence (DNA): TGTGCCAGCAGCCCGGGACACTTCAATGAGCAGTTCTTC. Its protein product is CASSPGHFNEQFF. Looking up the rest from reference TRBV11-2 and TRBJ2-1 gives the full variable domain: EAGVAQSPRYKIIEKRQSVAFWCNPISGHATLYWYQQILGQGPKLLIQFQNNGVVDDSQLPKDRFSAERLKGVDSTLKIQPAKLEDSAVYLCASSPGHFNEQFFGPGTRLTVL.

V is TRBV19 and J is TRBJ2-3, with D possibly being TRBD1 (6 bases). The CDR3 has 15 amino acids. V shed 10 bases and J shed 0 bases, with 17 bases lying between them. Germline V gene data show CDR1 as LNHDA and CDR2 as SQIVND (reference sequence). The chain's CDR3 is CATVRGTLSTDTQYF. The CDR3 bases are TGTGCCACAGTTAGGGGGACGCTTAGCACAGATACGCAGTATTTT.

V usage is TRBV7-9 and J usage is TRBJ2-1; D remains unclear. Per the germline V gene, CDR1 is SEHNR and CDR2 is FQNEAQ (reference sequence). Trimming stripped 3 bases from V and 5 bases from J, with 8 bases between. There are 13 residues in the CDR3. Written as DNA, the CDR3 is TGTGCCAGCAGCTTCCCTAGTGACAATGAGCAGTTCTTC. It codes for CASSFPSDNEQFF.

This rearrangement joins TRBV6-1 to TRBJ1-2; D gene uncertain. The V gene's germline CDR1 is MNHNS and CDR2 SASEGT. The CDR3 totals 14 residues. The germline V and J ends were trimmed by 4 bases and 4 bases, with 13 bases remaining between them. The CDR3: CASSVEGRAYGYTF. CDR3 in DNA: TGTGCCAGCAGTGTGGAGGGTCGGGCCTATGGCTACACCTTC.

The chain links TRBV28 to TRBJ1-1; D unresolved. V was shortened by 6 bases and J by 1 base, with 9 bases between the two germline ends. This CDR3 comprises 13 residues. Germline V gene lookup returns CDR1 MDHEN and CDR2 SYDVKM. The CDR3 is CASSQVGNTEAFF. CDR3 nucleotides: TGTGCCAGCAGCCAGGTGGGGAACACTGAAGCTTTCTTT.

V gene TRBV18 combines with J gene TRBJ2-5; TRBD1 matches at 8 bases. The trim removed 3 bases at V and 5 bases at J, leaving 17 bases unmatched. Per germline, CDR1 KGHSH and CDR2 LQKENI. The CDR3 loop spans 18 amino acids. The DNA of the CDR3 is TGTGCCAGCTCACCCACACCGGCTGGGACAGGCCTCGGGGAGACCCAGTACTTC. Translated: CASSPTPAGTGLGETQYF.